The clone carrying this TCR beta chain was seen a handful of times. Its antigen is unknown. In germline, CDR1 is SGHDT, CDR2 YYEEEE. V was pared by 4 bases and J by 2 bases, with 7 bases of the junction left unmatched. The CDR3 consists of 16 residues. The data were obtained in a study of early T cells in non-severe SARS-CoV-2 infection. Study overall: The chains were unpaired, and the sequenced material was bulk RNA from unsorted whole blood. Study observations and caveats: Comparison of clonotypes with VDJdb favored anti-spike CD8 responses while missing private and CD4 specificities.

TCRdb re-called the 5' RACE reads with MiXCR, one entry per CDR3 protein. Found here are some 82,000 distinct CDR3 sequences, about 12% of them singletons; the top ten hold approximately 2.4%. This sequence originates from an adult who was a healthcare worker with PCR-confirmed SARS-CoV-2 infection or an uninfected control (not recorded which). The material sequenced was whole blood. The chain couples TRBV5-6 to TRBJ2-1; 9 bases are a match to TRBD1. Written as DNA, the CDR3 is TGTGCCAGCAGCACTACAGGGGGCGGCCCCTACAATGAGCAGTTCTTC. It translates to CASSTTGGGPYNEQFF.